Following are 15 T cell receptor beta chains from one sample sequenced in a study of T cell clusters in autoimmune cytopenias. About 37,500 genome equivalents of blood DNA were amplified for TRB. One tube held mixed TRB-A and TRB-B primer pools for touch-down PCR. TCRdb reprocessed the multiplex PCR reads and reports one entry per CDR3 protein, with no DNA. The sample has over a thousand distinct CDR3 sequences. Material: peripheral blood. All receptors come from a human donor with an autoimmune cytopenia or autoimmune hepatitis (not recorded which).

This clonotype ranks as medium-sized in terms of frequency. The gene calls are TRBV12-3 or TRBV12-4 and TRBJ1-2; the D gene TCRdb calls, TRBD1, cannot be checked with no DNA. The CDR3 is 14 amino acids. CDR3 region: CASSGTGRLYGYTF.

This clonotype is called medium-sized based on its frequency. The genes are TRBV27 and TRBJ1-4; checking the TCRdb D call of TRBD1 is not possible without DNA. The CDR3 consists of 14 residues. Per germline, CDR1 MNHEY and CDR2 SMNVEV (reference sequence). CDR3 protein: CASRVQGAGEKLFF.

By frequency, this clonotype registers large. The chain employs TRBV6-5 and TRBJ1-2. This CDR3 has 12 residues. Germline V CDR1 and CDR2: MNHEY, SVGAGI. The CDR3 spells CASPCMMNGYTF.

This clonotype is identified as medium-sized from frequency. The V gene is TRBV6-1, the J gene TRBJ2-5; TCRdb outputs TRBD2, but without DNA this stays unchecked. Looked up from germline, CDR1 is MNHNS and CDR2 is SASEGT. The CDR3 is 15 residues long. CDR3 sequence: CASSELAGIQETQYF.

This clonotype is labeled medium-sized based on frequency. This chain links TRBV20-1 with TRBJ2-1. The CDR3 has 13 amino acids. In germline, CDR1 is DFQATT, CDR2 SNEGSKA (reference sequence). CDR3 sequence: CSVLRRTYNEQFF.

Measured by frequency, this clonotype is medium-sized (0.01 to 0.1%). The chain combines TRBV12-3 or TRBV12-4 with TRBJ2-1; TCRdb lists TRBD2, though no DNA is available to test this call. This CDR3 comprises 12 residues. The CDR3 sequence: CASSEGLAGLFF.

This chain uses TRBV18 with TRBJ2-4; checking the TCRdb D call of TRBD2 is not possible without DNA. Per germline, CDR1 KGHSH and CDR2 LQKENI. There are 16 residues in the CDR3. The CDR3 region is CASSPGLAGDKNIQYF.

This clonotype is deemed medium-sized by its frequency. V usage is TRBV20-1 and J usage is TRBJ1-5; TCRdb lists TRBD1, though no DNA is available to test this call. Germline CDR1 is DFQATT and CDR2 is SNEGSKA (reference sequence). There are 14 residues in the CDR3. CDR3 region: CSARSSGGSQPQHF.

This clonotype counts as medium-sized (0.01 to 0.1%) by frequency. The CDR3 loop is CAWRAVRRPPAADTQYF. J is TRBJ2-3 and V is TRBV30; TCRdb's assignment of TRBD1 cannot be checked, as there is no DNA. The CDR3 spans 17 residues. Germline assignment: CDR1 GTSNPN and CDR2 SVGIG (reference sequence).

This clonotype is medium-sized by frequency. V and J are TRBV18 and TRBJ2-5; without DNA, the TCRdb call of TRBD1 cannot be checked. The CDR3 runs 16 residues. Germline-derived CDR1 and CDR2 are KGHSH and LQKENI. The CDR3 reads CASSPAPAGSQETQYF.

This clonotype is called large based on its frequency. V gene TRBV6-5 combines with J gene TRBJ1-2; TCRdb selects TRBD1, and the lack of DNA leaves this call unchecked. CDR3 length equals 13 residues. The germline gives CDR1 MNHEY, CDR2 SVGAGI. The CDR3 reads CATKTGDGYGYTF.

By frequency, this clonotype is large. This chain links TRBV6-5 with TRBJ1-1; TCRdb gives TRBD1 as the D gene, but with no DNA this cannot be confirmed. Germline CDR1 reads MNHEY; CDR2 reads SVGAGI. The CDR3 contains 13 residues. The CDR3 sequence is CASTQGSGTEAFF.

This clonotype is labeled medium-sized based on frequency. CDR3 loop: CATSRDWGRYDEQFF. This chain uses TRBV15 with TRBJ2-1; the TCRdb D gene call, TRBD1, has no DNA to confirm it. The CDR3 is 15 residues long. Germline CDR1 LNHNV, CDR2 YYDKDF (reference sequence). The whole variable domain, remainder taken from reference TRBV15 and TRBJ2-1, is DAMVIQNPRYQVTQFGKPVTLSCSQTLNHNVMYWYQQKSSQAPKLLFHYYDKDFNNEADTPDNFQSRRPNTSFCFLDIRSPGLGDTAMYLCATSRDWGRYDEQFFGPGTRLTVL.

By frequency, this clonotype registers medium-sized. This sequence joins TRBV19 and TRBJ1-2. Looked up from germline, CDR1 is LNHDA and CDR2 is SQIVND (reference sequence). The CDR3 loop spans 14 amino acids. CDR3: CASRPPEFDYGYTF. Combining the CDR3 with reference TRBV19 and TRBJ1-2 gives the whole variable domain DGGITQSPKYLFRKEGQNVTLSCEQNLNHDAMYWYRQDPGQGLRLIYYSQIVNDFQKGDIAEGYSVSREKKESFPLTVTSAQKNPTAFYLCASRPPEFDYGYTFGSGTRLTVV.

V usage is TRBV12-3 or TRBV12-4 and J usage is TRBJ1-2; TCRdb's assignment of TRBD1 cannot be checked, as there is no DNA. The CDR3 consists of 12 residues. Here the CDR3 reads CASSWGREGYTF.